Below are 21 T cell receptor beta chains sequenced from a single sample in a study of blood T cell repertoires in COVID-19. TCRdb's table, derived via immunoSEQ multiplex PCR, lists solely in-frame clones and lacks some. The sample shows roughly 230,000 clones, around 83% of them seen only once. The sequenced material came from peripheral blood. The receptors come from a woman in her 50s with acute or convalescent COVID-19.

This clone was found once. The CDR3 nucleotides are TGTGCCACCAGTGAAACTTCTGGAAACACCATATATTTT. This gives the protein CATSETSGNTIYF. This chain uses TRBV24-1 with TRBJ1-3, with D uncertain. The V and J ends lost 4 bases and 1 base respectively, with 4 bases between them. This CDR3 contains 13 residues. CDR1 and CDR2 (germline): KGHDR, SFDVKD.

The CDR3 protein is CASSFQAGEYNEQFF. The CDR3 region has the DNA TGTGCCAGCAGCTTCCAAGCGGGAGAATACAATGAGCAGTTCTTC. The chain combines TRBV7-2 with TRBJ2-1, with 8 bases aligning to TRBD2. CDR1 is SGHTA and CDR2 is FQGNSA in the germline V gene. This CDR3 spans 15 amino acids. V was pared by 3 bases and J by 4 bases, with 5 bases of the junction left unmatched.

The table lists this clone with a count of one. The rearrangement uses TRBV27 and TRBJ2-6; D might be TRBD1 (6 bases). The germline V and J ends were trimmed by 6 bases and 3 bases, with 21 bases remaining between them. Looked up from germline, CDR1 is MNHEY and CDR2 is SMNVEV (reference sequence). This CDR3 has 18 amino acids. The CDR3: CASSIQGYPTLGANVLTF. DNA of the CDR3: TGTGCCAGCAGCATCCAGGGGTACCCGACTCTTGGGGCCAACGTCCTGACTTTC. Together with reference TRBV27 and TRBJ2-6, the CDR3 gives the full variable domain: EAQVTQNPRYLITVTGKKLTVTCSQNMNHEYMSWYRQDPGLGLRQIYYSMNVEVTDKGDVPEGYKVSRKEKRNFPLILESPSPNQTSLYFCASSIQGYPTLGANVLTFGAGSRLTVL.

This clone showed up just once. This chain's CDR3 is CASRGSQNTGELFF. The CDR3 DNA reads TGTGCCAGCAGGGGCTCGCAGAACACCGGGGAGCTGTTTTTT. The chain joins TRBV3-1 (or the pseudogene TRBV3-2) to TRBJ2-2; D gene uncertain. V gave up 6 bases and J gave up 1 base, with 9 bases separating them. CDR3 length: 14 residues. CDR1 is LGHDT, CDR2 YNNKEL, per germline (reference sequence).

This clone has only a few counts. The chain is built from TRBV9 and TRBJ2-5; 7 bases are shared with TRBD1. Germline V CDR1 and CDR2: SGDLS, YYNGEE. Trimming cost V 2 bases and J 5 bases; bases outside gene matches: 6. CDR3 length: 14 residues. This CDR3 reads CASSVRGGGETQYF. The CDR3 bases are TGTGCCAGCAGCGTTAGAGGGGGCGGTGAGACCCAGTACTTC.

The rearrangement joins TRBV10-3 to TRBJ2-3; no reliable D call. There are 14 residues in the CDR3. Trimming stripped 10 bases from V and 6 bases from J, with 20 bases between. Germline V gives CDR1 ENHRY, CDR2 SYGVKD. CDR3: CATAPETAPDTQYF. CDR3 bases: TGTGCCACGGCCCCCGAGACTGCGCCGGATACGCAGTATTTT.

The chain is built from TRBV6-5 and TRBJ2-2; TRBD1 aligns across 8 bases. Germline V gene lookup returns CDR1 MNHEY and CDR2 SVGAGI. The CDR3 runs 15 residues. V shed 6 bases and J 2 bases; nucleotides not matched to a gene: 5. The CDR3 loop reads CASRIQGANTGELFF. Written as DNA, the CDR3 is TGTGCCAGCAGGATCCAGGGGGCAAACACCGGGGAGCTGTTTTTT.

The rearrangement uses TRBV28 and TRBJ1-2; TRBD1 matches 7 bases. This CDR3 region has 14 residues. Germline CDR1 reads MDHEN; CDR2 reads SYDVKM. V shed 6 bases and J 0 bases; nucleotides not matched to a gene: 4. This CDR3 is CASRPGTANYGYTF. DNA of the CDR3: TGTGCCAGCAGACCAGGGACAGCTAACTATGGCTACACCTTC.

The chain couples TRBV28 to TRBJ2-1; a possible D gene is TRBD1 (5 bases). The CDR3 length is 14 residues. The V and J ends lost 5 bases and 5 bases respectively, with 13 bases between them. Germline lookup yields CDR1 MDHEN and CDR2 SYDVKM. Written as DNA, the CDR3 is TGTGCCAGCAGTCGACGACAGATGAACAATGAGCAGTTCTTC. Protein product: CASSRRQMNNEQFF. The full variable domain, its missing parts supplied by reference TRBV28 and TRBJ2-1, is DVKVTQSSRYLVKRTGEKVFLECVQDMDHENMFWYRQDPGLGLRLIYFSYDVKMKEKGDIPEGYSVSREKKERFSLILESASTNQTSMYLCASSRRQMNNEQFFGPGTRLTVL.

The chain has TRBV19 and TRBJ2-6; 11 bases line up with TRBD1. The V segment lost 1 base and the J segment 2 bases; nucleotides outside the gene matches: 1. The CDR3 covers 17 residues. Germline CDR1 LNHDA, CDR2 SQIVND (reference sequence). In DNA, the CDR3 is TGTGCCAGTAGTATAGGGACAGGGGGCGCTGGGGCCAACGTCCTGACTTTC. Translating gives CASSIGTGGAGANVLTF.

This chain uses TRBV5-1 with TRBJ2-3, with 8 bases aligning to TRBD2. In germline, CDR1 is SGHRS, CDR2 YFSETQ. Germline trimming cut 6 bases from V and 4 bases from J; bases unmatched to any gene: 10. The CDR3 contains 15 residues. CDR3 residues: CASTLWTSNADTQYF. As DNA, the CDR3 is TGCGCCAGCACCCTATGGACTAGCAACGCAGATACGCAGTATTTT.

The J gene is TRBJ2-1, the V gene TRBV27, with 9 bases matching TRBD2. The length of the CDR3 is 17 residues. Germline CDR1 is MNHEY and CDR2 is SMNVEV (reference sequence). Trimming at V came to 6 bases and at J to 2 bases, leaving 11 bases not matched to a gene. CDR3 coding DNA: TGTGCCAGCAGCCGGCGCTTTAGCGGGAGTACCTACAATGAGCAGTTCTTC. Protein product: CASSRRFSGSTYNEQFF.

The gene calls are TRBV10-3 and TRBJ2-5; maybe TRBD1 (6 bases). CDR1 and CDR2 from the germline V gene are ENHRY and SYGVKD. This CDR3 region has 15 residues. Trimming shortened V by 3 bases and J by 5 bases, and 16 bases separated the two germline ends. CDR3 sequence (DNA): TGTGCCATCAGTGACTACAGGGAAAGAGGCGAGACCCAGTACTTC. Translating it yields CAISDYRERGETQYF.

The V call is TRBV5-1, the J call TRBJ1-4; D might be TRBD1 (5 bases). Trimming took 0 bases from V and 6 from J, leaving 12 bases between them. Germline V gene sequence: CDR1 SGHRS, CDR2 YFSETQ. The CDR3 extends over 15 amino acids. The CDR3 protein is CASSLEAGSDEKLFF. The CDR3 bases are TGCGCCAGCAGCTTGGAGGCAGGGTCGGATGAAAAACTGTTTTTT.

The chain joins TRBV3-1 (or the pseudogene TRBV3-2) to TRBJ1-4; TRBD1 might be the D (5 bases). Germline loops: CDR1 LGHDT, CDR2 YNNKEL (reference sequence). The germline V and J ends were trimmed by 0 bases and 7 bases, with 12 bases remaining between them. This CDR3 region has 15 residues. The CDR3 DNA sequence: TGTGCCAGCAGCCAAGATCAGGGATGGGTTGAAAAACTGTTTTTT. Its protein is CASSQDQGWVEKLFF.

The rearrangement uses TRBV5-6 and TRBJ1-2; D uncertain. There are 11 residues in the CDR3. V shed 3 bases and J shed 7 bases, with 7 bases lying between them. Germline CDR1 reads SGHDT; CDR2 reads YYEEEE. This CDR3 is CASSYVSGYTF. CDR3 sequence (DNA): TGTGCCAGCAGCTATGTGAGTGGCTACACCTTC.

The V gene is TRBV19, the J gene TRBJ1-6; D perhaps matches TRBD1 (5 bases). The V end was cut by 0 bases, the J end by 13 bases, with 16 bases between. The germline V gene has CDR1 LNHDA and CDR2 SQIVND (reference sequence). CDR3 size: 15 residues. The CDR3 loop reads CASSIDRDSTRPLHF. The CDR3 DNA follows: TGTGCCAGTAGTATAGATCGGGACTCCACCCGTCCCCTCCACTTT.

The chain is built from TRBV4-1 and TRBJ2-3; 11 bases map to TRBD2. Germline values: CDR1 MGHRA, CDR2 YSYEKL. Losses at the gene ends were 2 bases for V and 6 bases for J; bases not matched to a gene: 4. The CDR3 contains 15 residues. The CDR3 DNA sequence: TGCGCCAGCAGCCAATTTAGCGGGAGGGCGGATACGCAGTATTTT. Protein product: CASSQFSGRADTQYF.

The CDR3, as DNA: TGTGCCAGCTCACCGGTCCCGGGTGCGGGGAGCACAGATACGCAGTATTTT. It encodes CASSPVPGAGSTDTQYF. The chain employs TRBV18 and TRBJ2-3, with D possibly TRBD2 on 6 matching bases. This CDR3 region has 17 residues. V gave up 3 bases and J gave up 0 bases, with 16 bases separating them. The V gene's germline CDR1 is KGHSH and CDR2 LQKENI.

The V and J genes are TRBV4-1 and TRBJ2-7, with TRBD2 matching over 9 bases. The germline gives CDR1 MGHRA, CDR2 YSYEKL. The CDR3 covers 13 residues. Trimming at V came to 4 bases and at J to 5 bases, leaving 3 bases not matched to a gene. This chain's CDR3 is CASSRSGGNEQYF. CDR3 nucleotide sequence: TGCGCCAGCAGCCGCAGCGGGGGGAACGAGCAGTACTTC.

This sequence joins TRBV21-1 and TRBJ2-5; TRBD2 is the table's D call and was not checked against the DNA. TRBV21-1 has pseudogene status. The CDR3 consists of 12 residues. In DNA, the CDR3 is TGTGCCAACACGGGGGGTAGGGAGACCCAGTACTTC. It yields the protein CANTGGRETQYF.